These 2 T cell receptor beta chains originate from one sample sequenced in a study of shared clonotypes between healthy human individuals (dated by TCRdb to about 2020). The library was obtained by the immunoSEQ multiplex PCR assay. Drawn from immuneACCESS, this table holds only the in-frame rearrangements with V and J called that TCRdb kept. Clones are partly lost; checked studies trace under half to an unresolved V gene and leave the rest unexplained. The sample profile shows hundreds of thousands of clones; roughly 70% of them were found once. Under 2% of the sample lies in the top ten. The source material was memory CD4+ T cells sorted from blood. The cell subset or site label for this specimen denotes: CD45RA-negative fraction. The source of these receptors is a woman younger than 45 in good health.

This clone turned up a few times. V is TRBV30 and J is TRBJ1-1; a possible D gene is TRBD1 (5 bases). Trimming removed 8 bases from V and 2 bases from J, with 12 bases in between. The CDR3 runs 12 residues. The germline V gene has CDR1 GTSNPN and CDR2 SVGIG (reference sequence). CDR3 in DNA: TGTGCCGGCCTGACAGTTAACACTGAAGCTTTCTTT. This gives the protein CAGLTVNTEAFF.

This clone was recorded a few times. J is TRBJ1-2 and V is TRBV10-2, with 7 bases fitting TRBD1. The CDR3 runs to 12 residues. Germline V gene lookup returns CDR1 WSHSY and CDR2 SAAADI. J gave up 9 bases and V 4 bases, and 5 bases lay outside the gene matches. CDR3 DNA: TGCGCCAGCAGTGGGGGACAGAGCCGCTACACCTTC. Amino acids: CASSGGQSRYTF.